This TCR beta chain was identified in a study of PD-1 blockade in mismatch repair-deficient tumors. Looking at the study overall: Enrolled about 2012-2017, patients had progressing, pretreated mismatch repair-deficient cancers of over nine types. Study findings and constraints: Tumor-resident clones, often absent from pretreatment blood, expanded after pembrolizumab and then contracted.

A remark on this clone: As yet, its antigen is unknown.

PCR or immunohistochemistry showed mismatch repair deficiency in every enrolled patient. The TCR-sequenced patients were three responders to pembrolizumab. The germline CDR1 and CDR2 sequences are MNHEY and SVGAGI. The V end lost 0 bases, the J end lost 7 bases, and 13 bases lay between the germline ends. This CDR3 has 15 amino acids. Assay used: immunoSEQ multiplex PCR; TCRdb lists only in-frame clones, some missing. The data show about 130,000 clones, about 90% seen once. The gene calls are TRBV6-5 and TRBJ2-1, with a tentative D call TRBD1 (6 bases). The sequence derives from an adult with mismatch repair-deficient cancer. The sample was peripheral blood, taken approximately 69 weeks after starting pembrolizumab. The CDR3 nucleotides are TGTGCCAGCAGTTACTCGTCTGGACAGTCAAATGAGCAGTTCTTC. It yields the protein CASSYSSGQSNEQFF.